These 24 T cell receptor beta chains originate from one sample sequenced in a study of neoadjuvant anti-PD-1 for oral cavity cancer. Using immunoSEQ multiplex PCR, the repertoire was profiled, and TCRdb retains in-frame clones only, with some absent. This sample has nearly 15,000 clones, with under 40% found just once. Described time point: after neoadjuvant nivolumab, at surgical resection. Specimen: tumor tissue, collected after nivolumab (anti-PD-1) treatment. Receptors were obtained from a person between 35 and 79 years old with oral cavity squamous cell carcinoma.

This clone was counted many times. The CDR3: CASSEDDGGNTEAFF. The CDR3 nucleotides are TGTGCCAGCAGTGAAGATGACGGGGGGAACACTGAAGCTTTCTTT. The chain uses TRBV2 and TRBJ1-1, with a tentative D call TRBD1 (5 bases). There are 15 residues in the CDR3. The V and J ends lost 1 base and 1 base respectively, with 10 bases between them. Germline V gene lookup returns CDR1 SNHLY and CDR2 FYNNEI.

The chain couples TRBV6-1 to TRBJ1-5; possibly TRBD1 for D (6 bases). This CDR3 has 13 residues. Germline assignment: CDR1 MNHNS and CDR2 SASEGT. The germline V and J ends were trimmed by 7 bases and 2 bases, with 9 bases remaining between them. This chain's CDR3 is CASTRTGNQPQHF. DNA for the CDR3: TGTGCCAGCACCCGGACAGGCAATCAGCCCCAGCATTTT.

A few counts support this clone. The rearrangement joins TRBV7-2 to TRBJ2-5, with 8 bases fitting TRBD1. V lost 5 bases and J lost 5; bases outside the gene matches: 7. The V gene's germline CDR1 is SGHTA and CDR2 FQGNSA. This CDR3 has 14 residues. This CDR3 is CASSESTGAETQYF. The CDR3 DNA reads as TGTGCCAGCAGCGAATCGACAGGGGCGGAGACCCAGTACTTC.

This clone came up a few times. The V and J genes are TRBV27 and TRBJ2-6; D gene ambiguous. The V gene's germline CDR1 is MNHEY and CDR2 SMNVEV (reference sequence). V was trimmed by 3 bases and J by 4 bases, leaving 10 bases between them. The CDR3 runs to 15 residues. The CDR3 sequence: CASSFMSPGANVLTF. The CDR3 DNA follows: TGTGCCAGCAGTTTCATGAGCCCCGGGGCCAACGTCCTGACTTTC.

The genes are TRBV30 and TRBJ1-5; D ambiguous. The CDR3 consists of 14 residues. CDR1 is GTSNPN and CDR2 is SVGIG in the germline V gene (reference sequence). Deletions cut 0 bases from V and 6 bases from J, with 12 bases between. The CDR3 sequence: CAWSVMGFGQPQHF. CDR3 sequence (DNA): TGTGCCTGGAGTGTAATGGGGTTCGGTCAGCCCCAGCATTTT.

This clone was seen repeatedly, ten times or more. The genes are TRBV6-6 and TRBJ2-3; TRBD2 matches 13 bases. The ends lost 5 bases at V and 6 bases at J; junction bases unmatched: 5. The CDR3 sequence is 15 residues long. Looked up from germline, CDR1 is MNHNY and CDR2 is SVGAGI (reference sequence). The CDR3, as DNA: TGTGCCAGCAGTACACTAGCGGGGGGGGTTGATACGCAGTATTTT. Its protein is CASSTLAGGVDTQYF.

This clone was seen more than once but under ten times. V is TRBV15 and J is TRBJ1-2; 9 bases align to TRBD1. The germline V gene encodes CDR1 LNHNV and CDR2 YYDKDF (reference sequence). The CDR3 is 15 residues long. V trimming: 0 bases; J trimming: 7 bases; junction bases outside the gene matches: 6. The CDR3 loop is CATSRDKRTGVGYTF. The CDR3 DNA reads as TGTGCCACCAGCAGAGATAAGCGGACAGGGGTTGGCTACACCTTC.

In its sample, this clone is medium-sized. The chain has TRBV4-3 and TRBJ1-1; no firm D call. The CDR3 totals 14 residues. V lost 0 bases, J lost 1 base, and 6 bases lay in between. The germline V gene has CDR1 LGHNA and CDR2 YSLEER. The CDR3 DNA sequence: TGCGCCAGCAGCCAAGATAGAGGGAACACTGAAGCTTTCTTT. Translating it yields CASSQDRGNTEAFF.

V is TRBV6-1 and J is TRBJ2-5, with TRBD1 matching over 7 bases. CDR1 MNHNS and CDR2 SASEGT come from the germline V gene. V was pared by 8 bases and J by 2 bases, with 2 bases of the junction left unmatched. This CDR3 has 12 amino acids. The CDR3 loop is CASSGQQETQYF. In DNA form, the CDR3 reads TGTGCCAGCTCGGGACAGCAAGAGACCCAGTACTTC.

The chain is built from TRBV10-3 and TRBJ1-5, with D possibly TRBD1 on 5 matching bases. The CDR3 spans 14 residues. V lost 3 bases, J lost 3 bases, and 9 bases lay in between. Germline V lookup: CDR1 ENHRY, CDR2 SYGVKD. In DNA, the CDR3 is TGTGCCATCAGTGATGGGGGTATCAATCAGCCCCAGCATTTT. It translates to CAISDGGINQPQHF.

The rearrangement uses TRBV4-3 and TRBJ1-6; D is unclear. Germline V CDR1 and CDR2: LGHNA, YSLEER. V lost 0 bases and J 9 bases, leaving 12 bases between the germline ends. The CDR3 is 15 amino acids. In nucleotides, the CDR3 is TGCGCCAGCAGCCAAGATTACGGGTCTAGTTCACCCCTCCACTTT. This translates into CASSQDYGSSSPLHF.

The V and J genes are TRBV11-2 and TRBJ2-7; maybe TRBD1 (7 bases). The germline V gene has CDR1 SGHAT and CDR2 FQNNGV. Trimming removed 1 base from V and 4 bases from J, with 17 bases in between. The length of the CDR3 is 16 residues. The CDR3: CASSLVEGAYRYEQYF. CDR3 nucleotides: TGTGCCAGCAGCTTAGTGGAGGGGGCCTACCGGTACGAGCAGTACTTC.

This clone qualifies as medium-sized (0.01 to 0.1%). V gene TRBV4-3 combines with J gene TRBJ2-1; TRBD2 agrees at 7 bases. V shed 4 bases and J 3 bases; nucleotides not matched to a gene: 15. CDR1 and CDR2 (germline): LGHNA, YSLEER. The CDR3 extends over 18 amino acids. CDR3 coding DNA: TGCGCCAGCAGCCCAAGGATTGGGACTACTCCCCTCTACAATGAGCAGTTCTTC. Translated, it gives CASSPRIGTTPLYNEQFF.

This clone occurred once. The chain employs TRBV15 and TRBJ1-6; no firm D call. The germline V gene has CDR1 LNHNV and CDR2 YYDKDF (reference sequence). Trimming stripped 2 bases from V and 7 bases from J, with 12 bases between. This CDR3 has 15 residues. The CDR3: CATSRNRANNSPLHF. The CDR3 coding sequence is TGTGCCACCAGCAGAAACCGGGCCAACAATTCACCCCTCCACTTT.

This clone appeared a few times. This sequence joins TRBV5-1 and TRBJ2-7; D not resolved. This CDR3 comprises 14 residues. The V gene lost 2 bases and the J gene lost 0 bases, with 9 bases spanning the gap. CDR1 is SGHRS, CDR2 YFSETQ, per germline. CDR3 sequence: CASSFTIDSYEQYF. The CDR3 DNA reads TGCGCCAGCAGCTTTACAATAGACTCCTACGAGCAGTACTTC.

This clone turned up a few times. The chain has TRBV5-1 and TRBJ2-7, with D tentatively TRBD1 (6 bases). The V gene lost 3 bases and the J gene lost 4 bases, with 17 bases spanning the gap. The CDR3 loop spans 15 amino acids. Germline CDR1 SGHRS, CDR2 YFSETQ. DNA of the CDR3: TGCGCCAGCAGCTACACCGGGACAACACTATACGAGCAGTACTTC. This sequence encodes CASSYTGTTLYEQYF. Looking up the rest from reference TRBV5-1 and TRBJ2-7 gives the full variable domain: KAGVTQTPRYLIKTRGQQVTLSCSPISGHRSVSWYQQTPGQGLQFLFEYFSETQRNKGNFPGRFSGRQFSNSRSEMNVSTLELGDSALYLCASSYTGTTLYEQYFGPGTRLTVT.

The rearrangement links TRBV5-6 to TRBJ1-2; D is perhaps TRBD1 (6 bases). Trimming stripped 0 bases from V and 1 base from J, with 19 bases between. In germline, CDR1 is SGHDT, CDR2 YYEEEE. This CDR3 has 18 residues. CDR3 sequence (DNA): TGTGCCAGCAGCTTGGGGGTCAGGGGCCGGCAACTTAACTATGGCTACACCTTC. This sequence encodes CASSLGVRGRQLNYGYTF.

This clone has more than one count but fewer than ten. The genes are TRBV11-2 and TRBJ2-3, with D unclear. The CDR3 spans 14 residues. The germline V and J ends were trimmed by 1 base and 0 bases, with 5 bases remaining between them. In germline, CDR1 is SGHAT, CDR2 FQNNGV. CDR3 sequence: CASSLVPSTDTQYF. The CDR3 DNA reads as TGTGCCAGCAGCTTAGTACCTAGCACAGATACGCAGTATTTT.

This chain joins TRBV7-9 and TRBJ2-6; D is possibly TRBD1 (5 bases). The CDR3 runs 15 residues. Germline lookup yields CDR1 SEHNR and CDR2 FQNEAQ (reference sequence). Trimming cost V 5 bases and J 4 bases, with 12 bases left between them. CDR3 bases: TGTGCCAGCAGCCTAACAGGTCCAGGGGCCAACGTCCTGACTTTC. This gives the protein CASSLTGPGANVLTF. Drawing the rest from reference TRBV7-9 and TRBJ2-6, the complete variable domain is DTGVSQNPRHKITKRGQNVTFRCDPISEHNRLYWYRQTLGQGPEFLTYFQNEAQLEKSRLLSDRFSAERPKGSFSTLEIQRTEQGDSAMYLCASSLTGPGANVLTFGAGSRLTVL.

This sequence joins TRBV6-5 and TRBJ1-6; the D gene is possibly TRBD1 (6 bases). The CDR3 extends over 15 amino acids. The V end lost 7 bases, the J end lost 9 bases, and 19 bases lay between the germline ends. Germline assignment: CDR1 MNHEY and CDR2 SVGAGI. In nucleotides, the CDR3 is TGTGCCAGCACCACCTCGGGGGGGGGCAGTTCACCCCTCCACTTT. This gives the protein CASTTSGGGSSPLHF.

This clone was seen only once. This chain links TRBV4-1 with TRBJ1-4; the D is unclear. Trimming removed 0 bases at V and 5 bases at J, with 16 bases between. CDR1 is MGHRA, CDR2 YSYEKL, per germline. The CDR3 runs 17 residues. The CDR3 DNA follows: TGCGCCAGCAGCCAAGATCCTCGGAGCCTAACAAATGAAAAACTGTTTTTT. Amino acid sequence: CASSQDPRSLTNEKLFF.

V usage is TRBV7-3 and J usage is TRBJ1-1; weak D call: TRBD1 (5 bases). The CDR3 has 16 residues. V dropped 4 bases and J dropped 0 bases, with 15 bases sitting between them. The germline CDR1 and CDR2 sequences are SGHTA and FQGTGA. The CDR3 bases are TGTGCCAGCAGCTCCGGCAGGGTGACCATGAACACTGAAGCTTTCTTT. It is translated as CASSSGRVTMNTEAFF.

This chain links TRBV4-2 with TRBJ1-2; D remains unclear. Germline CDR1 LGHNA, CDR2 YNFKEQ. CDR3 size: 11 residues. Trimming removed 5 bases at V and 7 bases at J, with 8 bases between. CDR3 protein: CASSLSRGYTF. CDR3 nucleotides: TGTGCCAGCAGCTTATCACGTGGCTACACCTTC.

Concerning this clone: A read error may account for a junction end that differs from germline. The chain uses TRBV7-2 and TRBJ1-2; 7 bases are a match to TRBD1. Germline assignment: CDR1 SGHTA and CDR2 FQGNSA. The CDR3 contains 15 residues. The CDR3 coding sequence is TGCGCCAGCAGCCAAGATCCCGACAGGGTCTATGGCTACACCTTC. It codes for CASSQDPDRVYGYTF.